This TCR beta chain was recovered during a study of T-cell reconstitution after alpha-beta-depleted transplantation in children (dated by TCRdb to the mid-2010s). Context from the whole study: Using TCR repertoire profiling, the study followed T-cell immune reconstitution in a quantitative way in children after TCRalphabeta/CD19-depleted allogeneic hematopoietic cell transplantation. Paper-wide results and their limitations: In some patients, the high TCRbeta diversity seen at day 60 was put down to recipient T cells and intrathymic progenitors that had survived conditioning. Apparently early alphabetaT-cell count recovery about two months after transplant reportedly relied on only several hundred rapidly expanded clones derived from non-depleted graft cells. The frequencies of hyperexpanded clones fell over the following months, and after one year, T-cell counts and TCRbeta diversity were mostly attributed to newly produced T cells.

The germline V gene provides CDR1 SGHTA and CDR2 FQGTGA. The junction carries 22 bases between V and J, which are trimmed by 3 bases and 4 bases respectively. Measured from the cysteine to the phenylalanine, the CDR3 is 18 residues long. Just CDR3 DNA is preserved here, 54 bases in frame from base 1. In its sample, this clonotype was seen many times. Its antigen remains undetermined. The sample holds no much larger clone one base away, and base qualities are not on file. The sample's treatment or condition label is to be understood as: allogeneic hematopoietic cell transplantation with graft depleted of TCRalphabeta T cells and CD19 B cells. TCRalphabeta/CD19-depleted allogeneic hematopoietic cell grafts were given to the transplant recipients, all of whom were children. The method behind the library was PCR. The sample was run on an Illumina HiSeq 2500. To normalize quantification of the TCRbeta repertoire, the TCR libraries were built with molecular barcoding that relied on unique molecular identifiers. TCRdb reanalyzed the raw reads on its own, using fastp at Q25 for trimming and MiXCR for clone calling, and kept in-frame beta chains. For every CDR3 protein sequence, its rows merge into one entry that carries the most common genes and DNA. In all, the sample holds about 200,000 distinct CDR3 sequences, and approximately 6.9% of those were seen once. 5.5% of the sample lies in the top ten.

Sequenced here: PBMCs, sampled before TCRalphabeta/CD19-depleted stem cell transplant. The source is a boy aged 2 to 10 with acute lymphoblastic leukemia, due to receive a stem cell transplant. The chain was built from TRBV7-3 and TRBJ2-1; the D region may be TRBD1 or TRBD2, each matching 5 bases equally. The base sequence is TGTGCCAGCAGCTTTCGTCCCACGGGACCCATAATTTACAATGAGCAGTTCTTC. Translated, it gives CASSFRPTGPIIYNEQFF.